The sequence of this TCR beta chain was determined in a study of graft-versus-host responses after intestinal transplantation. About the research overall: Each patient got anti-thymocyte globulin induction, then tacrolimus and steroids for roughly 3 years.

The junction had 21 bases not matched to a gene; V was cut back by 10 bases and J by 4 bases. The CDR3 has 19 residues. Germline V gene data show CDR1 as ENHRY and CDR2 as SYGVKD. The repertoire was sequenced with immunoSEQ multiplex PCR; TCRdb's copy has only in-frame clones and lacks some. The repertoire holds 81,000 or so clones, with 80% to 95% as singletons. On this clone: No antigen is known for it.

This sequence was found in a human donor who was the organ donor for an intestinal transplant. J is TRBJ2-5 and V is TRBV10-3, with 13 bases identical to TRBD2. This sample comprised unstimulated CD8+ T cells sorted from spleen or lymph node cells, obtained before transplant. Here the CDR3 reads CATTTRLAGGRRVGETQYF. CDR3 nucleotide sequence: TGTGCCACAACAACTCGACTAGCGGGAGGAAGACGGGTCGGAGAGACCCAGTACTTC.